This T cell receptor beta chain was identified in a study of neurological immune-mediated disorders (dated by TCRdb to between 2018 and 2021). The study in broad terms: Among the 35 or so multiple sclerosis patients, approximately 30 had relapsing-remitting MS and 3 had secondary progressive MS. The study compared peripheral blood TCR-beta repertoires of HTLV-I-associated myelopathy (HAM/TSP) patients, multiple sclerosis patients and healthy controls using UMI-based sequencing. Alongside PBMC samples, the set of approximately 100 TCR-beta libraries contained longitudinal samples, technical triplicates, and paired CD4+ and CD8+ T-cell subsets that had been sorted. The cohort comprised roughly 69 subjects: about 14 HAM/TSP patients, 34 multiple sclerosis patients and 20 healthy controls. Results and caveats for the whole study, not just this receptor: TCR clonal expansion was greatest in HAM/TSP patients and smallest in MS patients, who ranked below even healthy controls. No identical CDR3 amino acid sequences were shared among expanded clones across subjects, suggesting private TCR-beta repertoires in all groups. In phylogenetic analysis, the repertoires of 18 of 34 MS patients grouped into a cluster of related CDR3 sequences, which suggests a possible signature at the repertoire level. The MS cluster was not associated with any clinical or MRI features, and the authors stated that larger cohorts are needed.

V is reduced by 6 bases and J by 8 bases, leaving a spacing of 22 bases between them. The cysteine opens and the phenylalanine closes a CDR3 of 14 amino acids. Of all the DNA, just the CDR3 is kept, 42 bases in frame from base 1. Sequences DFQATT (CDR1) and SNEGSKA (CDR2) are obtained from the germline V gene (reference sequence). This clonotype showed up many times. There is no known antigen for this receptor. The record has no base qualities; no much larger clone is one base away. Unsorted PBMC libraries were generated from 2 million PBMCs stored in RNAlater at -80 °C until RNA extraction. The multiple sclerosis patients were enrolled in a US clinical protocol that used magnetic resonance imaging to evaluate disease progression. PBMCs were separated from peripheral blood using Ficoll-Hypaque density gradient centrifugation and then cryopreserved in liquid nitrogen. cDNA was synthesized by template-switch 5'RACE using a primer carrying a 10-nucleotide random unique molecular identifier by which each TCR transcript was tagged. Every sequencing run yielded over 190 million TCR-beta sequences covering 15-18 subjects. The RNeasy kit was used for extraction of total RNA. Using the KAPA Real-time Library Amplification kit, TCR-beta VDJ regions were amplified with primers for the TCR constant region and the 5'RACE anchor. Sample indexes and Illumina adaptors were added in a first PCR, and a second PCR then increased library yield. After purification with Ampure beads, the TCR product of roughly 650 bp was size-selected on a 2% E-gel SizeSelection system. Library quality was checked on a Bioanalyzer, concentration was measured with Qubit, and libraries were quantified with the Kapa Library Quantification kit before pooling. Libraries were sequenced paired-end 2 x 150 bp on an Illumina HiSeq 2500. To increase sequence diversity, roughly 24-31% phiX was spiked into each library pool. In the authors' own workflow: Quality-filtered reads were processed with the UMI-based MiGEC pipeline, which removed over 75% of raw TCR sequences during error correction. VDJ genes were aligned to IMGT germline references, and each clonotype was defined by a unique CDR3 amino acid sequence together with V-J genes. Clonal expansion, Shannon diversity, and CDR3 relatedness (CalcPairwiseDistances, ClusterSamples) were evaluated with VDJtools, and phylogenetic trees were built with CLCbio workbench. Clones with at least 8 unique UMIs were defined as expanded, with this threshold being based on coefficient-of-variation modelling across technical triplicates. TCRdb took the public reads, trimmed them with fastp at Q25, ran MiXCR for clone calling and kept in-frame beta chains. CDR3 protein duplicates are merged, each entry listing the most common genes and DNA. TCRdb assigned the V and J calls; the authors' analysis was not used. Within this sample are tens of thousands of distinct CDR3 sequences, with about 2.5% of them counted one time only. The ten largest account for over 2% of the sample.

This chain joins TRBV20-1 to TRBJ1-1; the D segment cannot be called with confidence. Sequenced material: PBMCs. The sequence was obtained from a woman aged 45-65 years with multiple sclerosis. CDR3 protein: CSARPGPQNSEAFF. The DNA sequence is as follows: TGCAGTGCGAGACCCGGGCCACAGAACTCCGAAGCTTTCTTT.